A single sample gave rise to the 24 T cell receptor beta chains below, sequenced in a study of blood T cell repertoires in COVID-19. Measured with immunoSEQ multiplex PCR; TCRdb has only the in-frame clones, and not every one. The table lists about 320,000 clones, roughly 85% of them singletons. Sequenced sample: PBMCs or T cells enriched from blood (not recorded which). All receptors come from a woman in her 30s who had been exposed to COVID-19.

CDR3 in amino acids: CAISEGRGYSNQPQHF. The CDR3 coding sequence is TGTGCCATCAGTGAGGGCAGGGGATATAGCAATCAGCCCCAGCATTTT. V gene TRBV10-3 combines with J gene TRBJ1-5; D may be TRBD1 (6 bases). Germline V CDR1 and CDR2: ENHRY, SYGVKD. The CDR3 spans 16 residues. V lost 2 bases and J lost 0, with 11 bases in between.

This sequence joins TRBV28 and TRBJ1-4; the D gene is possibly TRBD1 (5 bases). V lost 5 bases to trimming and J lost 8 bases, with 18 bases between them. The CDR3 contains 15 residues. Germline V CDR1 and CDR2: MDHEN, SYDVKM. The DNA of the CDR3 is TGTGCCAGCAGTAATCCCACGGGGGTTACCGAAAAACTGTTTTTT. It specifies CASSNPTGVTEKLFF. The entire variable domain, with the rest obtained from reference TRBV28 and TRBJ1-4, is as follows: DVKVTQSSRYLVKRTGEKVFLECVQDMDHENMFWYRQDPGLGLRLIYFSYDVKMKEKGDIPEGYSVSREKKERFSLILESASTNQTSMYLCASSNPTGVTEKLFFGSGTQLSVL.

This chain connects TRBV7-2 to TRBJ2-3, with D possibly TRBD2 on 6 matching bases. The ends were cut back, 0 bases at V and 3 bases at J, with 10 bases in the middle. CDR1 and CDR2 from the germline V gene are SGHTA and FQGNSA. The CDR3 runs to 15 residues. CDR3 DNA sequence: TGTGCCAGCAGCTTAGCGGCGGCGGGGACAGATACGCAGTATTTT. It yields the protein CASSLAAAGTDTQYF.

J is TRBJ1-5 and V is TRBV29-1; D uncertain. The V end lost 4 bases, the J end lost 3 bases, and 13 bases lay between the germline ends. This CDR3 has 14 residues. CDR1 SQVTM and CDR2 ANQGSEA come from the germline V gene. The CDR3 DNA is TGCAGCGTTGGTTTTGAGGGTTCCAATCAGCCCCAGCATTTT. It translates to CSVGFEGSNQPQHF.

This clone was detected a few times. V is TRBV4-3 and J is TRBJ1-6; 10 bases map to TRBD1. Germline V gives CDR1 LGHNA, CDR2 YSLEER. This CDR3 contains 18 residues. V was pared by 1 base and J by 8 bases, with 11 bases of the junction left unmatched. This chain's CDR3 is CASSQGSVGTGVDSPLHF. CDR3 sequence (DNA): TGCGCCAGCAGCCAAGGATCTGTAGGGACAGGGGTAGATTCACCCCTCCACTTT.

J is TRBJ1-6 and V is TRBV9; 9 bases align to TRBD1. The CDR3 extends over 16 amino acids. After removal of 4 bases from V and 5 bases from J, the junction contained 7 bases not matched to a gene. Germline loops: CDR1 SGDLS, CDR2 YYNGEE. CDR3 region: CASSPQGALDNSPLHF. The CDR3, as DNA: TGTGCCAGCAGCCCACAGGGGGCATTGGATAATTCACCCCTCCACTTT.

V gene TRBV28 combines with J gene TRBJ2-5; D remains ambiguous. V was cut by 6 bases and J by 5 bases, with 7 bases left in between. The CDR3 loop spans 11 amino acids. Germline CDR1 MDHEN, CDR2 SYDVKM. The CDR3 DNA reads as TGTGCCAGCAGCCGGTCTGAGACCCAGTACTTC. Translation gives CASSRSETQYF.

The V call is TRBV29-1, the J call TRBJ1-4, with 7 bases that match TRBD1. Per germline, CDR1 SQVTM and CDR2 ANQGSEA. The CDR3 covers 15 residues. V lost 6 bases, J lost 6 bases, and 13 bases stayed unmatched. CDR3 DNA: TGCAGCGTCCATTATCGCACAGGGGCCGATGAAAAACTGTTTTTT. As protein: CSVHYRTGADEKLFF. Looking up the rest from reference TRBV29-1 and TRBJ1-4 gives the full variable domain: SAVISQKPSRDICQRGTSLTIQCQVDSQVTMMFWYRQQPGQSLTLIATANQGSEATYESGFVIDKFPISRPNLTFSTLTVSNMSPEDSSIYLCSVHYRTGADEKLFFGSGTQLSVL.

The genes are TRBV12-3 or TRBV12-4 and TRBJ2-2, with 7 bases identical to TRBD1. The V segment lost 5 bases and the J segment 7 bases; nucleotides outside the gene matches: 4. This CDR3 is built from 13 residues. The CDR3 loop is CASSRQGSGELFF. CDR3 sequence (DNA): TGTGCCAGCAGTCGACAGGGAAGCGGGGAGCTGTTTTTT.

The chain carries TRBV6-5 and TRBJ1-1; 10 bases align to TRBD1. J lost 12 bases, V lost 6 bases, and 7 bases had no gene match. The CDR3 totals 12 residues. CDR1 and CDR2 from the germline V gene are MNHEY and SVGAGI. In nucleotides, the CDR3 is TGTGCCAGCAGGACTCCGGGACAGGGGTCTTTCTTT. Amino acid sequence: CASRTPGQGSFF.

In its sample, this clone was seen once. The chain links TRBV5-1 to TRBJ2-3, with TRBD1 matching 9 bases. CDR3 length equals 17 residues. V gave up 4 bases and J gave up 1 base; unmatched junction bases: 10. In germline, CDR1 is SGHRS, CDR2 YFSETQ. The CDR3 region is CASSPAQGAQGTDTQYF. The CDR3 region has the DNA TGCGCCAGCAGCCCAGCACAGGGGGCGCAAGGCACAGATACGCAGTATTTT.

CDR3 sequence reads: CSASGSPGHEQYF. As DNA, the CDR3 is TGCAGTGCTAGTGGATCCCCGGGTCATGAGCAGTACTTC. The chain is built from TRBV20-1 and TRBJ2-7; D call uncertain. Trimming stripped 3 bases from V and 7 bases from J, with 16 bases between. This CDR3 region has 13 residues. Looked up from germline, CDR1 is DFQATT and CDR2 is SNEGSKA (reference sequence).

The chain combines TRBV28 with TRBJ1-2; tentatively, D is TRBD1 (5 bases). Trimming stripped 4 bases from V and 2 bases from J, with 11 bases between. The germline V gene encodes CDR1 MDHEN and CDR2 SYDVKM. This CDR3 region has 14 residues. The CDR3 bases are TGTGCCAGCAGTTCACACGACAGAAACTATGGCTACACCTTC. As protein: CASSSHDRNYGYTF.

V is TRBV2 and J is TRBJ2-1; 7 nucleotides line up with TRBD1. This CDR3 has 15 residues. V lost 1 base and J lost 9; bases outside the gene matches: 9. The germline gives CDR1 SNHLY, CDR2 FYNNEI. The chain's CDR3 is CASSEGDSSIFEQFF. The CDR3 DNA follows: TGTGCCAGCAGTGAAGGGGACAGCAGTATCTTTGAGCAGTTCTTC.

This clone was observed a handful of times. The V gene is TRBV18, the J gene TRBJ2-7, with D maybe TRBD1 (6 bases). V gave up 3 bases and J gave up 3 bases, with 12 bases separating them. From germline, CDR1 is KGHSH and CDR2 LQKENI. The CDR3 length is 14 residues. As DNA, the CDR3 is TGTGCCAGCTCACCTTCCGACAGGAACTACGAGCAGTACTTC. Translation: CASSPSDRNYEQYF.

This clone came up once. The V call is TRBV7-9, the J call TRBJ1-4; no reliable D call. The V end lost 3 bases, the J end lost 7 bases, and 12 bases lay between the germline ends. CDR3 length: 14 residues. The germline gives CDR1 SEHNR, CDR2 FQNEAQ (reference sequence). The CDR3, as DNA: TGTGCCAGCAGCTTCGGAGTGTGGATTGAAAAACTGTTTTTT. Its protein is CASSFGVWIEKLFF.

The CDR3 sequence is CASSLVGQDYEQYF. Here the CDR3 DNA reads TGTGCCAGCAGCTTGGTAGGTCAGGACTACGAGCAGTACTTC. The V and J genes are TRBV5-4 and TRBJ2-7; no clear D. CDR3 size: 14 residues. Deletions cut 0 bases from V and 3 bases from J, with 10 bases between. Germline lookup yields CDR1 SGHNT and CDR2 YYREEE (reference sequence).

This chain uses TRBV5-4 with TRBJ1-2, with D possibly matching TRBD1 (5 bases). This CDR3 has 12 amino acids. Germline loops: CDR1 SGHNT, CDR2 YYREEE (reference sequence). Trimming took off 4 bases at V and 5 bases at J, with 9 bases between the two ends. In nucleotides, the CDR3 is TGTGCCAGCAGCGAGACAGCATATGGCTACACCTTC. Protein: CASSETAYGYTF. Full variable domain (missing parts from reference TRBV5-4 and TRBJ1-2): ETGVTQSPTHLIKTRGQQVTLRCSSQSGHNTVSWYQQALGQGPQFIFQYYREEENGRGNFPPRFSGLQFPNYSSELNVNALELDDSALYLCASSETAYGYTFGSGTRLTVV.

The chain has TRBV2 and TRBJ2-2, with TRBD2 matching 8 bases. From germline, CDR1 is SNHLY and CDR2 FYNNEI. V shed 1 base, J shed 6 bases, and the junction held 7 bases outside the gene matches. The CDR3 contains 16 residues. The CDR3 nucleotides read TGTGCCAGCAGTGAAGTAGGTAGCGGGATGCCCGGGGAGCTGTTTTTT. It translates to CASSEVGSGMPGELFF.

The chain links TRBV27 to TRBJ1-5; no definite D call. V lost 5 bases to trimming and J lost 3 bases, with 14 bases between them. The CDR3 is 15 amino acids. Germline V gene sequence: CDR1 MNHEY, CDR2 SMNVEV (reference sequence). The DNA of the CDR3 is TGTGCCAGCAGTCCCAGAACCAGGAACAATCAGCCCCAGCATTTT. This sequence encodes CASSPRTRNNQPQHF.

The chain carries TRBV6-2 or TRBV6-3 and TRBJ2-5; 13 bases are shared with TRBD2. V dropped 5 bases and J dropped 5; count of bases not matched to a gene: 8. The CDR3 length is 16 residues. Germline loops: CDR1 MNHEY, CDR2 SVGEGT. DNA for the CDR3: TGTGCCAGCAGTCGGGGACTAGCGGGGTATCCGGAGACCCAGTACTTC. Translated, it gives CASSRGLAGYPETQYF.

This chain uses TRBV4-1 with TRBJ1-2, with 10 positions matching TRBD1. The ends lost 1 base at V and 11 bases at J; junction bases unmatched: 22. Germline CDR1 reads MGHRA; CDR2 reads YSYEKL. This CDR3 is 19 amino acids long. The CDR3 DNA is TGCGCCAGCAGCCAAGTTACGCCCGACAGGGGGCGAAGGTGGTCCTATTACACCTTC. Its protein is CASSQVTPDRGRRWSYYTF.

The genes are TRBV6-5 and TRBJ2-7; possibly TRBD2 for D (5 bases). CDR3 length: 14 amino acids. With 9 bases removed from V and 2 bases from J, the gap between germline ends came to 17 bases. Per germline, CDR1 MNHEY and CDR2 SVGAGI. CDR3 amino acids: CASTRGKAPYEQYF. As DNA, the CDR3 is TGTGCCAGTACTCGGGGTAAAGCCCCCTACGAGCAGTACTTC.

This clone was counted a single time. J is TRBJ2-7 and V is TRBV28; 8 bases fit TRBD2. V trimming: 8 bases; J trimming: 1 base; junction bases outside the gene matches: 10. This CDR3 is 15 amino acids long. CDR1 and CDR2 (germline): MDHEN, SYDVKM. The CDR3 loop is CASFRSGSVSYEQYF. The CDR3 DNA reads TGTGCCAGCTTCAGGAGCGGGAGCGTATCCTACGAGCAGTACTTC.